These 17 T cell receptor beta chains were sequenced from one sample in a study of cytomegalovirus exposure and HLA in healthy donors. With 60 Vbeta and 13 Jbeta primers, the PCR was carried out. Here immunoSEQ multiplex PCR was the method, and the copy in TCRdb shows in-frame clones only, minus some. In the table there are 100,000 to 150,000 clones, roughly 80% of which are singletons. Material: PBMCs. All receptors derive from a young man in good health and CMV-seropositive.

The J gene is TRBJ2-4, the V gene TRBV28; 8 nucleotides match TRBD2. This CDR3 is 17 amino acids long. The V gene end was trimmed by 7 bases and the J gene end by 0 bases; junction bases not matched to a gene: 11. The germline V gene encodes CDR1 MDHEN and CDR2 SYDVKM. The CDR3 loop is CASIPRTGGIAKNIQYF. The CDR3 DNA follows: TGTGCCAGCATCCCACGGACGGGGGGGATAGCCAAAAACATTCAGTACTTC.

The chain couples TRBV11-2 to TRBJ2-1, with 7 bases identical to TRBD2. In germline, CDR1 is SGHAT, CDR2 FQNNGV. Germline trimming cut 1 base from V and 4 bases from J; bases unmatched to any gene: 1. This CDR3 region has 14 residues. For the CDR3, the DNA is TGTGCCAGCAGCTTAGTGGGGGGGTACAATGAGCAGTTCTTC. This gives the protein CASSLVGGYNEQFF.

The CDR3 reads CAWRGTGAQQFF. Here the CDR3 DNA reads TGTGCCTGGAGGGGGACTGGAGCTCAGCAGTTCTTC. The genes are TRBV30 and TRBJ2-1; tentative D call: TRBD2 (6 bases). V lost 3 bases and J 11 bases, leaving 14 bases between the germline ends. The CDR3 is 12 residues long. Looked up from germline, CDR1 is GTSNPN and CDR2 is SVGIG (reference sequence).

The chain joins TRBV14 to TRBJ1-5, with 7 bases lining up with TRBD1. This CDR3 has 14 residues. CDR1 is SGHDN, CDR2 FVKESK, per germline. With 2 bases clipped from V and 7 bases from J, the junction kept 5 bases outside the gene matches. The CDR3 DNA follows: TGTGCCAGCAGCCAACGAGACAGGGTCCAGCCCCAGCATTTT. It yields the protein CASSQRDRVQPQHF.

This chain links TRBV7-9 with TRBJ2-3, with a tentative D call TRBD1 (6 bases). The CDR3 totals 14 residues. Germline V CDR1 and CDR2: SEHNR, FQNEAQ (reference sequence). Trimming stripped 5 bases from V and 5 bases from J, with 14 bases between. CDR3 sequence: CASSPPGQIDTQYF. CDR3 DNA: TGTGCCAGCAGCCCGCCCGGACAGATAGATACGCAGTATTTT.

The chain employs TRBV28 and TRBJ2-5; D may be TRBD2 (5 bases). With 4 bases removed from V and 5 bases from J, the gap between germline ends came to 11 bases. CDR1 is MDHEN and CDR2 is SYDVKM in the germline V gene. The CDR3 loop spans 13 amino acids. The CDR3 coding sequence is TGTGCCAGCAGTTATAGCGACCGGGAGACCCAGTACTTC. Its translation is CASSYSDRETQYF.

This chain uses TRBV4-3 with TRBJ2-1; 7 bases agree with TRBD2. The V segment lost 4 bases and the J segment 2 bases; nucleotides outside the gene matches: 11. The CDR3 is 17 residues long. Germline loops: CDR1 LGHNA, CDR2 YSLEER. The CDR3 DNA reads as TGCGCCAGCAGCCGCCAGAGGGGAGCGGGACCCTACAATGAGCAGTTCTTC. As protein: CASSRQRGAGPYNEQFF.

The chain joins TRBV7-2 to TRBJ2-7, with 8 bases lining up with TRBD2. The CDR3 has 16 amino acids. With V trimmed by 0 bases and J by 1 base, 5 bases remained unmatched. Germline CDR1 reads SGHTA; CDR2 reads FQGNSA. The DNA of the CDR3 is TGTGCCAGCAGCTTAGCCGGAGGACTAGCTTCCTACGAGCAGTACTTC. The encoded protein is CASSLAGGLASYEQYF.

This sequence joins TRBV13 and TRBJ2-7, with D perhaps TRBD2 (6 bases). Trimming took 2 bases from V and 0 from J, leaving 8 bases between them. This CDR3 is 14 amino acids long. Looked up from germline, CDR1 is PRHDT and CDR2 is FYEKMQ (reference sequence). The CDR3 bases are TGTGCCAGCAGCTTAAGCGGGCTCTCCTACGAGCAGTACTTC. Protein product: CASSLSGLSYEQYF.

The chain couples TRBV12-1 to TRBJ1-5; the DNA was not compared with TRBD1, the D call given in the table. TRBV12-1 is designated a pseudogene. CDR3 length: 17 residues. In nucleotides, the CDR3 is TGTGCCAGCAGCTTTCCCGGGACAGGGGATAGCAATCAGCCCCAGCATTTT. It is translated as CASSFPGTGDSNQPQHF.

The chain recombines TRBV5-4 with TRBJ2-1; D remains unclear. The CDR3 length is 15 residues. Deletions cut 4 bases from V and 0 bases from J, with 11 bases between. Germline values: CDR1 SGHNT, CDR2 YYREEE (reference sequence). The CDR3 loop reads CASSREPGSYNEQFF. CDR3 nucleotides: TGTGCCAGCAGCCGAGAGCCTGGCTCCTACAATGAGCAGTTCTTC.

The rearrangement uses TRBV13 and TRBJ2-3; 10 nucleotides agree with TRBD2. CDR3 length: 15 residues. V shed 0 bases, J shed 3 bases, and the junction held 0 bases outside the gene matches. Germline V gene data show CDR1 as PRHDT and CDR2 as FYEKMQ (reference sequence). In DNA, the CDR3 is TGTGCCAGCAGCTTAGGGACTAGCGGGACAGATACGCAGTATTTT. Translation gives CASSLGTSGTDTQYF.

This clone was detected a few times. This chain links TRBV19 with TRBJ2-1; 9 positions agree with TRBD2. Germline V CDR1 and CDR2: LNHDA, SQIVND (reference sequence). V was clipped by 1 base and J by 8 bases; unmatched bases: 9. The CDR3 has 16 residues. The CDR3 region is CASSIGGGRGGYEQFF. DNA for the CDR3: TGTGCCAGTAGTATAGGTGGCGGGAGGGGCGGTTATGAGCAGTTCTTC.

V is TRBV19 and J is TRBJ2-1; D call uncertain. Trimming stripped 5 bases from V and 6 bases from J, with 11 bases between. Germline CDR1 and CDR2: LNHDA and SQIVND (reference sequence). CDR3 length: 13 residues. The CDR3 loop is CASSPRVVNEQFF. CDR3 sequence (DNA): TGTGCCAGTAGTCCCCGGGTGGTCAATGAGCAGTTCTTC.

With regard to this clone: Other DNA sequences from this sample encode an identical CDR3 as well. This chain uses TRBV19 with TRBJ1-5; TRBD1 matches at 9 bases. This CDR3 region has 14 residues. Germline CDR1 is LNHDA and CDR2 is SQIVND (reference sequence). V shed 4 bases and J 2 bases; nucleotides not matched to a gene: 0. The CDR3 nucleotides read TGTGCCAGTAGTAGGACAGGGGGCAATCAGCCCCAGCATTTT. Protein: CASSRTGGNQPQHF.

The chain joins TRBV27 to TRBJ2-5; TRBD1 might be the D (6 bases). The CDR3 spans 15 residues. CDR1 is MNHEY and CDR2 is SMNVEV in the germline V gene (reference sequence). V was clipped by 3 bases and J by 4 bases, with 15 bases between them. Here the CDR3 DNA reads TGTGCCAGCAGTTTTTCATCCAGGGGTTCAGAGACCCAGTACTTC. This gives the protein CASSFSSRGSETQYF.

The chain employs TRBV19 and TRBJ2-1; the D is unclear. Looked up from germline, CDR1 is LNHDA and CDR2 is SQIVND (reference sequence). The CDR3 runs 11 residues. Trimming shortened V by 10 bases and J by 9 bases, and 13 bases separated the two germline ends. CDR3 amino acids: CATHRSSEQFF. The CDR3 nucleotides read TGTGCCACCCACCGTAGTTCTGAGCAGTTCTTC.